These 32 T cell receptor beta chains originate from one sample sequenced in a study of cytomegalovirus exposure and HLA in healthy donors. Vbeta (60) and Jbeta (13) primers were used in the PCR. Clones were read by immunoSEQ multiplex PCR, and TCRdb kept only the in-frame ones, dropping some. The repertoire holds 120,000 or so clones, with about 10% as singletons. Sequenced: PBMCs. The receptors stem from a woman aged 18-29 years in good health and CMV-seropositive.

Ten or more counts support this clone. V usage is TRBV5-4 and J usage is TRBJ1-1; D not certain. The CDR3 has 14 amino acids. Germline lookup yields CDR1 SGHNT and CDR2 YYREEE (reference sequence). Trimming stripped 4 bases from V and 4 bases from J, with 14 bases between. The CDR3, as DNA: TGTGCCAGCAGCAAGACACCCTGGATCACTGAAGCTTTCTTT. Translation: CASSKTPWITEAFF.

This clone was found a few times. This chain connects TRBV6-1 to TRBJ2-7, with 10 positions matching TRBD1. J was trimmed by 0 bases and V by 10 bases; bases with no gene match: 3. The CDR3 spans 13 residues. Germline V CDR1 and CDR2: MNHNS, SASEGT. DNA for the CDR3: TGTGCCACCAGACAGGGGGCCTCCTACGAGCAGTACTTC. Amino acids: CATRQGASYEQYF.

Here the CDR3 DNA reads TGTGCCAGCAGCGTCGACAGGCCCGGGGCTGAAGCTTTCTTT. Its protein product is CASSVDRPGAEAFF. The J gene is TRBJ1-1, the V gene TRBV9, with a tentative D call TRBD1 (6 bases). With 2 bases removed from V and 6 bases from J, the gap between germline ends came to 14 bases. Germline V lookup: CDR1 SGDLS, CDR2 YYNGEE. There are 14 residues in the CDR3.

The J gene is TRBJ2-5, the V gene TRBV30; TRBD2 aligns across 7 bases. V was pared by 1 base and J by 0 bases, with 11 bases of the junction left unmatched. Germline-derived CDR1 and CDR2 are GTSNPN and SVGIG (reference sequence). This CDR3 is 17 amino acids long. DNA of the CDR3: TGTGCCTGGAGTGAAGAGTGGGCGGGAGAGTACCAAGAGACCCAGTACTTC. Amino acids: CAWSEEWAGEYQETQYF.

In this sample, this clone turned up a few times. The rearrangement links TRBV4-2 to TRBJ1-2; D gene uncertain. This CDR3 comprises 13 residues. The germline gives CDR1 LGHNA, CDR2 YNFKEQ. The V gene lost 1 base and the J gene lost 5 bases, with 8 bases spanning the gap. The CDR3 coding sequence is TGTGCCAGCAGCCAAGGGAGCGTTTATGGCTACACCTTC. Translated: CASSQGSVYGYTF.

The chain joins TRBV7-9 to TRBJ1-6; D perhaps matches TRBD1 (6 bases). The length of the CDR3 is 15 residues. Germline assignment: CDR1 SEHNR and CDR2 FQNEAQ (reference sequence). Trimming removed 1 base at V and 10 bases at J, with 14 bases between. CDR3 in amino acids: CASSLEDRTYSPLHF. The CDR3, as DNA: TGTGCCAGCAGCTTAGAGGACAGAACATACTCACCCCTCCACTTT.

This clone was picked up a small number of times. The V gene is TRBV6-6, the J gene TRBJ1-2; no definite D call. The CDR3 sequence is 14 residues long. The V end lost 0 bases, the J end lost 8 bases, and 13 bases lay between the germline ends. Germline V lookup: CDR1 MNHNY, CDR2 SVGAGI (reference sequence). CDR3 nucleotide sequence: TGTGCCAGCAGTTACTCGAACCCCGTTGAGGGCTACACCTTC. Protein sequence: CASSYSNPVEGYTF.

This clone was seen a few times. The rearrangement links TRBV30 to TRBJ2-2; 7 bases line up with TRBD2. Per germline, CDR1 GTSNPN and CDR2 SVGIG (reference sequence). The V gene end was trimmed by 4 bases and the J gene end by 5 bases; junction bases not matched to a gene: 7. This CDR3 spans 14 amino acids. In DNA, the CDR3 is TGTGCCTGGAATGGGGAGGGCCTGACCGGGGAGCTGTTTTTT. Translation gives CAWNGEGLTGELFF.

This clone was picked up many times. The chain combines TRBV6-1 with TRBJ2-3, with 7 nucleotides matching TRBD2. Losses at the gene ends were 6 bases for V and 5 bases for J; bases not matched to a gene: 5. The CDR3 sequence is 13 residues long. Germline lookup yields CDR1 MNHNS and CDR2 SASEGT. In DNA form, the CDR3 reads TGTGCCAGCAGGAGCGGGATGGTAGATACGCAGTATTTT. Translation: CASRSGMVDTQYF.

This clone has more than one count but fewer than ten. The chain uses TRBV18 and TRBJ2-2, with 9 bases fitting TRBD2. CDR3 size: 14 residues. Germline values: CDR1 KGHSH, CDR2 LQKENI. Losses at the gene ends were 3 bases for V and 6 bases for J; bases not matched to a gene: 2. The CDR3: CASSPPSGAGELFF. The CDR3 region has the DNA TGTGCCAGCTCACCTCCTAGCGGGGCCGGGGAGCTGTTTTTT.

This clone was seen more than once but under ten times. The gene calls are TRBV6-6 and TRBJ2-2, with a weak D call TRBD2 (5 bases). Germline CDR1 reads MNHNY; CDR2 reads SVGAGI (reference sequence). The germline V and J ends were trimmed by 6 bases and 4 bases, with 9 bases remaining between them. The CDR3 loop spans 13 amino acids. CDR3 nucleotides: TGTGCCAGCAGCGGGATTGGCACCGGGGAGCTGTTTTTT. It is translated as CASSGIGTGELFF.

V is TRBV19 and J is TRBJ1-1, with 7 bases identical to TRBD1. CDR3 length equals 15 residues. J gave up 1 base and V 3 bases, and 5 bases lay outside the gene matches. Germline assignment: CDR1 LNHDA and CDR2 SQIVND (reference sequence). CDR3 bases: TGTGCCAGTAGTATCCGACAGGGAGGGAACACTGAAGCTTTCTTT. Its translation is CASSIRQGGNTEAFF.

About this clone itself: The same CDR3 can be traced to other DNA sequences in this sample. The genes are TRBV11-2 and TRBJ2-7; 8 bases fit TRBD2. V shed 1 base and J 2 bases; nucleotides not matched to a gene: 4. The CDR3 runs 15 residues. Germline lookup yields CDR1 SGHAT and CDR2 FQNNGV. CDR3 region: CASSLGLAGTYEQYF. CDR3 nucleotide sequence: TGTGCCAGCAGCTTAGGGCTAGCGGGCACCTACGAGCAGTACTTC.

This clone was seen a few times. The V call is TRBV30, the J call TRBJ2-3, with TRBD2 identical over 11 bases. Germline V CDR1 and CDR2: GTSNPN, SVGIG (reference sequence). The CDR3 spans 16 residues. V lost 2 bases to trimming and J lost 0 bases; unmatched junction nucleotides: 4. The CDR3 here is CAWSPGTSGSTDTQYF. As DNA, the CDR3 is TGTGCCTGGAGTCCTGGGACTAGCGGAAGCACAGATACGCAGTATTTT.

V is TRBV29-1 and J is TRBJ2-5; 8 bases align to TRBD1. The germline gives CDR1 SQVTM, CDR2 ANQGSEA. V shed 6 bases and J 5 bases; nucleotides not matched to a gene: 5. The CDR3 is 12 amino acids. CDR3 nucleotides: TGCAGCGTGGCGGGACAGGTCGAGACCCAGTACTTC. Protein sequence: CSVAGQVETQYF.

The chain couples TRBV28 to TRBJ1-5; TRBD1 matches at 7 bases. The CDR3 covers 16 residues. The germline CDR1 and CDR2 sequences are MDHEN and SYDVKM. V lost 7 bases and J lost 1; bases outside the gene matches: 10. The CDR3 reads CASIGGGAWSNQPQHF. CDR3 DNA sequence: TGTGCCAGCATCGGAGGGGGCGCGTGGAGCAATCAGCCCCAGCATTTT. The variable domain in full, with the rest retrieved from reference TRBV28 and TRBJ1-5, is DVKVTQSSRYLVKRTGEKVFLECVQDMDHENMFWYRQDPGLGLRLIYFSYDVKMKEKGDIPEGYSVSREKKERFSLILESASTNQTSMYLCASIGGGAWSNQPQHFGDGTRLSIL.

This chain joins TRBV6-5 and TRBJ2-1, with 10 bases identical to TRBD2. Germline CDR1 MNHEY, CDR2 SVGAGI. The CDR3 totals 14 residues. V dropped 5 bases and J dropped 7; count of bases not matched to a gene: 5. CDR3 sequence: CASSAQTSGNEQFF. The CDR3 DNA reads TGTGCCAGCAGTGCACAGACTAGCGGGAATGAGCAGTTCTTC.

This clone showed up just a few times. The V gene is TRBV9, the J gene TRBJ2-5; 7 bases map to TRBD2. V gave up 1 base and J gave up 5 bases; unmatched junction bases: 5. CDR3 size: 14 residues. Germline values: CDR1 SGDLS, CDR2 YYNGEE. CDR3 DNA: TGTGCCAGCAGCGTAACGGGGGGTCGGGAGACCCAGTACTTC. This codes for CASSVTGGRETQYF. Full variable domain (missing parts from reference TRBV9 and TRBJ2-5): DSGVTQTPKHLITATGQRVTLRCSPRSGDLSVYWYQQSLDQGLQFLIQYYNGEERAKGNILERFSAQQFPDLHSELNLSSLELGDSALYFCASSVTGGRETQYFGPGTRLLVL.

This clone occurred a few times. This chain joins TRBV6-6 and TRBJ1-2; weak D call: TRBD1 (5 bases). V was pared by 0 bases and J by 6 bases, with 8 bases between. This CDR3 spans 13 amino acids. Germline CDR1 MNHNY, CDR2 SVGAGI (reference sequence). CDR3 protein: CASSYSGGDGYTF. In DNA, the CDR3 is TGTGCCAGCAGTTACTCGGGGGGGGATGGCTACACCTTC.

This chain connects TRBV6-4 to TRBJ2-3; D may be TRBD2 (7 bases). The CDR3 spans 17 residues. The ends were cut back, 5 bases at V and 2 bases at J, with 20 bases in the middle. Germline V gene data show CDR1 as MRHNA and CDR2 as SNTAGT. The CDR3 protein is CASSRGGFTLNTDTQYF. CDR3 in DNA: TGTGCCAGCAGTAGGGGGGGATTCACCCTCAACACAGATACGCAGTATTTT.

This clone was seen more than once but under ten times. This sequence joins TRBV6-5 and TRBJ1-1; D is perhaps TRBD1 (5 bases). The V gene lost 2 bases and the J gene lost 4 bases, with 14 bases spanning the gap. The V gene's germline CDR1 is MNHEY and CDR2 SVGAGI. CDR3 length: 15 amino acids. The DNA for the CDR3 is TGTGCCAGCAGTTACAGCGGGGCTGGGGGCACTGAAGCTTTCTTT. This translates into CASSYSGAGGTEAFF.

V usage is TRBV5-1 and J usage is TRBJ1-2; 7 nucleotides align to TRBD1. Germline trimming cut 0 bases from V and 13 bases from J; bases unmatched to any gene: 9. The CDR3 runs 13 residues. CDR1 is SGHRS and CDR2 is YFSETQ in the germline V gene. Written as DNA, the CDR3 is TGCGCCAGCAGCTTGGAATTCGACAGGGAGGCCACCTTC. Its translation: CASSLEFDREATF.

This clone was detected a few times. V gene TRBV11-2 combines with J gene TRBJ2-7, with 8 bases identical to TRBD2. This CDR3 region has 14 residues. Germline-derived CDR1 and CDR2 are SGHAT and FQNNGV. The J segment lost 4 bases and the V segment lost 5 bases, leaving 7 bases of the junction unmatched. The DNA for the CDR3 is TGTGCCAGCAGCACCGACCCTAGCGGGTACGAGCAGTACTTC. Translated: CASSTDPSGYEQYF.

The J gene is TRBJ1-2, the V gene TRBV19, with a possible D match to TRBD1 (5 bases). The CDR3 spans 18 residues. Trimming removed 7 bases from V and 0 bases from J, with 24 bases in between. From germline, CDR1 is LNHDA and CDR2 SQIVND (reference sequence). In nucleotides, the CDR3 is TGTGCCAGTAACCCCCTCCCGAGACAGTCCCTAGCTAACTATGGCTACACCTTC. It specifies CASNPLPRQSLANYGYTF.

This clone appeared a few times. The rearrangement joins TRBV6-1 to TRBJ2-1; TRBD2 agrees at 10 bases. CDR1 and CDR2 from the germline V gene are MNHNS and SASEGT. The ends lost 6 bases at V and 7 bases at J; junction bases unmatched: 9. The CDR3 spans 15 residues. The CDR3 loop reads CASSEIAGGRNEQFF. The CDR3 region has the DNA TGTGCCAGCAGCGAAATAGCGGGAGGTCGGAATGAGCAGTTCTTC.

This clone has only a few counts. The rearrangement links TRBV5-1 to TRBJ2-1; D not certain. The CDR3 runs to 11 residues. Between the trimmed V and J ends, which lost 0 bases and 11 bases, there was a span of 6 bases. Germline V gene sequence: CDR1 SGHRS, CDR2 YFSETQ. The CDR3: CASSLDGKQFF. DNA for the CDR3: TGCGCCAGCAGCTTGGACGGTAAGCAGTTCTTC.

The rearrangement joins TRBV30 to TRBJ2-2; TRBD2 agrees at 11 bases. CDR1 GTSNPN and CDR2 SVGIG come from the germline V gene (reference sequence). The CDR3 covers 15 residues. V trimming: 7 bases; J trimming: 1 base; junction bases outside the gene matches: 5. The CDR3 here is CAFSGRAMNTGELFF. The CDR3 nucleotides read TGTGCCTTTAGCGGGAGGGCCATGAACACCGGGGAGCTGTTTTTT.

The chain recombines TRBV19 with TRBJ2-1; TRBD2 is a possible D gene (5 bases). V lost 5 bases to trimming and J lost 9 bases, with 14 bases between them. Germline lookup yields CDR1 LNHDA and CDR2 SQIVND (reference sequence). The CDR3 length is 13 residues. The DNA for the CDR3 is TGTGCCAGTAGTTTCAACATCCGGGGTGAGCAGTTCTTC. Amino acids: CASSFNIRGEQFF.

This clone was seen a few times. This sequence joins TRBV12-5 and TRBJ2-6, with D hard to call. Germline V gene sequence: CDR1 LGHNT, CDR2 FRNRAP. Trimming left V 5 bases short and J 0 bases short, with 11 bases between. There are 16 residues in the CDR3. CDR3 amino acids: CASGPRLDSGANVLTF. CDR3 nucleotide sequence: TGTGCTAGTGGTCCACGACTGGACTCTGGGGCCAACGTCCTGACTTTC.

The rearrangement joins TRBV6-4 to TRBJ2-3; D gene uncertain. V gave up 8 bases and J gave up 6 bases, with 6 bases separating them. The CDR3 consists of 10 residues. CDR1 is MRHNA and CDR2 is SNTAGT in the germline V gene. The CDR3 nucleotides read TGTGCCAGCCTCGTTGATACGCAGTATTTT. It encodes CASLVDTQYF.

This clone showed up just a few times. V usage is TRBV19 and J usage is TRBJ1-5, with D perhaps TRBD1 (5 bases). CDR1 LNHDA and CDR2 SQIVND come from the germline V gene (reference sequence). The germline V and J ends were trimmed by 4 bases and 9 bases, with 16 bases remaining between them. This CDR3 region has 14 residues. CDR3 nucleotides: TGTGCCAGTAGTAAGGGGTCCGTCCTGGGGCCCCAGCATTTT. Residues: CASSKGSVLGPQHF.

In this sample, this clone turned up a few times. The chain recombines TRBV19 with TRBJ1-1; TRBD1 matches at 8 bases. The germline gives CDR1 LNHDA, CDR2 SQIVND (reference sequence). The CDR3 totals 16 residues. The V and J ends lost 5 bases and 7 bases, in that order; junction bases with no gene match: 15. CDR3 amino acids: CASSPGQGGGKNEAFF. CDR3 nucleotides: TGTGCCAGTAGTCCAGGACAGGGAGGAGGAAAAAATGAAGCTTTCTTT.